The TCR beta chain under discussion was sequenced for a study of cytomegalovirus exposure and HLA in healthy donors. Study outcomes and limitations: Later analysis identified a missense DCLRE1C variant that was linked to TCR beta V- and J-gene trimming. Among TCR beta chains, those listed as cytomegalovirus-associated numbered around 160. Most TCR sequences were seen very rarely across donors, but some public TCRs occurred in many.

The PCR employed 60 Vbeta primers together with 13 Jbeta primers. The authors' processing: A later analysis tallied approximately 87 million unique TCR beta chains, 9 million to 12 million of them shared. Method: immunoSEQ multiplex PCR; TCRdb's copy keeps in-frame clones and lacks some. For V, J and clone size, that table is used; D and trimming come from the DNA. The sample lists under 100,000 clones, about four fifths occurring once. Germline CDR1 reads MNHNS; CDR2 reads SASEGT. The CDR3 is 15 residues long. Trimming cost V 4 bases and J 0 bases; bases outside gene matches: 5. Comment on this clone: The antigen is undetermined.

The chain couples TRBV6-1 to TRBJ2-5, with 7 bases fitting TRBD2. The specimen was PBMCs. This sequence originates from a human donor in good health. The CDR3, as DNA: TGTGCCAGCAGTGCCGGGGGGTCCTACCAAGAGACCCAGTACTTC. It codes for CASSAGGSYQETQYF.